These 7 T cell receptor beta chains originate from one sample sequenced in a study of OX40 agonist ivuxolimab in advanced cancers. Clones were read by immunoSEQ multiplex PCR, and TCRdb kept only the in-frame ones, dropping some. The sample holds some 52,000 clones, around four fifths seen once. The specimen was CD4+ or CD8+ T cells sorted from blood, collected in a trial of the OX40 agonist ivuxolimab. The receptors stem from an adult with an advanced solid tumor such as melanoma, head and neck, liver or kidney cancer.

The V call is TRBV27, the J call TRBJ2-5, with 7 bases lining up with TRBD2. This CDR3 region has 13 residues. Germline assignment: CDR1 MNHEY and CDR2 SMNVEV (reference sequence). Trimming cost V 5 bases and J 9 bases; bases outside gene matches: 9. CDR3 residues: CASSQLGGGSQYF. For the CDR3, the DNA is TGTGCCAGCAGTCAATTGGGGGGGGGTTCCCAGTACTTC.

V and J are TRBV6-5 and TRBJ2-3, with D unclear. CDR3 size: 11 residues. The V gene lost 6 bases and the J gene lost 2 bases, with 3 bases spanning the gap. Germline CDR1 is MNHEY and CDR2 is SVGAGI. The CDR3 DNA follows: TGTGCCAGCAGGAACACAGATACGCAGTATTTT. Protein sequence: CASRNTDTQYF.

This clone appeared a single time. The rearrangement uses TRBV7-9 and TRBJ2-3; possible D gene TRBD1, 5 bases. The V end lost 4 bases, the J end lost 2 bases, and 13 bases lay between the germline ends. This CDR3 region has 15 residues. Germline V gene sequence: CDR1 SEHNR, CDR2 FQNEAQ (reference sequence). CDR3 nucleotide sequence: TGTGCCAGCAGCTCGCCAGGGTCCTCCACAGATACGCAGTATTTT. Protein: CASSSPGSSTDTQYF.

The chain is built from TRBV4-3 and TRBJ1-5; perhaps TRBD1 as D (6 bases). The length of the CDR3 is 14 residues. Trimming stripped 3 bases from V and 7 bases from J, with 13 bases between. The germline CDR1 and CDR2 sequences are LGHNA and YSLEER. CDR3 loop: CASSQGAGGQPQHF. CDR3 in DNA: TGCGCCAGCAGCCAGGGGGCGGGTGGCCAGCCCCAGCATTTT.

The CDR3 nucleotides read TGTGCCAGCAGCCCGAGGAGCGGGGAGACCCAGTACTTC. This sequence encodes CASSPRSGETQYF. The genes are TRBV7-2 and TRBJ2-5; a possible D gene is TRBD2 (6 bases). The CDR3 covers 13 residues. Germline CDR1 is SGHTA and CDR2 is FQGNSA. Trimming pared 5 bases from V and 5 bases from J, leaving 12 bases between.

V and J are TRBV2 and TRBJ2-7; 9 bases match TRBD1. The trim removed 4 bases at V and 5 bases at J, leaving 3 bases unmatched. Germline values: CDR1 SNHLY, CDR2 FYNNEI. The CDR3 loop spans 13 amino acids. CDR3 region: CASSGGTGNEQYF. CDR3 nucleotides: TGTGCCAGCAGTGGCGGGACAGGGAACGAGCAGTACTTC.

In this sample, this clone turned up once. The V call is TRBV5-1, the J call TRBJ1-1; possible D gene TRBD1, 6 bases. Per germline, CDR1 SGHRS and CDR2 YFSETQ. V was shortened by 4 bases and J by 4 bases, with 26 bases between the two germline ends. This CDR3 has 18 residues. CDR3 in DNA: TGCGCCAGCAGCCTAAGACAGGTACACCGCCCTGAGTTCACTGAAGCTTTCTTT. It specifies CASSLRQVHRPEFTEAFF.